One sample yielded the 8 T cell receptor beta chains listed below, sequenced in a study of blood T cell repertoires in COVID-19. The table came from immunoSEQ multiplex PCR; TCRdb's copy has only in-frame clones and leaves some out. The sample has 130,000 or so clones, around 88% seen once. Material: peripheral blood. The receptors come from a man between 45 and 60 years old with acute or convalescent COVID-19.

CDR3 nucleotide sequence: TGTGCCAGTAGTATTCTACCGGGACAGGGGCCTCGAAACACCGGGGAGCTGTTTTTT. The encoded protein is CASSILPGQGPRNTGELFF. V usage is TRBV19 and J usage is TRBJ2-2; 10 nucleotides align to TRBD1. The CDR3 contains 19 residues. Per germline, CDR1 LNHDA and CDR2 SQIVND (reference sequence). The ends lost 3 bases at V and 2 bases at J; junction bases unmatched: 12.

CDR3 in DNA: TGTGCCAGCAGCTTGAAAACAGGGTTTCATGAGCAGTTCTTC. Its protein is CASSLKTGFHEQFF. The chain employs TRBV5-4 and TRBJ2-1, with D possibly being TRBD1 (6 bases). V was trimmed by 1 base and J by 8 bases, leaving 13 bases between them. This CDR3 is built from 14 residues. Germline-derived CDR1 and CDR2 are SGHNT and YYREEE (reference sequence).

The chain couples TRBV30 to TRBJ2-5; 8 bases align to TRBD2. CDR1 and CDR2 (germline): GTSNPN, SVGIG (reference sequence). The CDR3 is made up of 15 amino acids. J gave up 0 bases and V 5 bases, and 8 bases lay outside the gene matches. The CDR3 coding sequence is TGTGCCTGGGATAAGGGACTAGGGAACCAAGAGACCCAGTACTTC. Protein product: CAWDKGLGNQETQYF.

This chain links TRBV5-6 with TRBJ1-1; no clear D gene. Trimming stripped 4 bases from V and 1 base from J, with 11 bases between. Germline CDR1 reads SGHDT; CDR2 reads YYEEEE. This CDR3 spans 14 amino acids. The CDR3 spells CASSPLQQNTEAFF. CDR3 DNA: TGTGCCAGCAGCCCCCTACAGCAGAACACTGAAGCTTTCTTT.

The chain combines TRBV15 with TRBJ1-5; TRBD1 might be the D (5 bases). Trimming removed 2 bases from V and 5 bases from J, with 13 bases in between. Per germline, CDR1 LNHNV and CDR2 YYDKDF (reference sequence). CDR3 length: 15 residues. The CDR3 is CATSRRGGVDQPQHF. The CDR3, as DNA: TGTGCCACCAGCAGAAGAGGAGGGGTGGATCAGCCCCAGCATTTT.

The V call is TRBV21-1, the J call TRBJ2-7; TRBD2 is taken as the D call from the table, unchecked against the DNA. TRBV21-1 represents a pseudogene. The CDR3 has 16 residues. CDR3 DNA: TGTGCCAGCAGCAACCCCCCCAAAGCCCCAACCTACGAGCAGTACTTC. This sequence encodes CASSNPPKAPTYEQYF.

The V and J genes are TRBV27 and TRBJ1-4; D gene unclear. The germline gives CDR1 MNHEY, CDR2 SMNVEV (reference sequence). V was shortened by 0 bases and J by 8 bases, with 7 bases between the two germline ends. This CDR3 comprises 13 residues. CDR3: CASSLSRGEKLFF. CDR3 nucleotides: TGTGCCAGCAGTTTATCCCGCGGGGAAAAACTGTTTTTT. The full variable domain, in which reference TRBV27 and TRBJ1-4 provide the parts outside the CDR3, is EAQVTQNPRYLITVTGKKLTVTCSQNMNHEYMSWYRQDPGLGLRQIYYSMNVEVTDKGDVPEGYKVSRKEKRNFPLILESPSPNQTSLYFCASSLSRGEKLFFGSGTQLSVL.

The V and J genes are TRBV28 and TRBJ2-2, with D perhaps matching TRBD1 (5 bases). This CDR3 has 14 residues. Germline-derived CDR1 and CDR2 are MDHEN and SYDVKM. Trimming shortened V by 6 bases and J by 1 base, and 9 bases separated the two germline ends. The CDR3, as DNA: TGTGCCAGCAGAACCACAGGGAACACCGGGGAGCTGTTTTTT. Residues: CASRTTGNTGELFF.